These 23 T cell receptor beta chains were all obtained from the same sample, sequenced in a study of T cells in localized non-small cell lung cancer. Sequencing used immunoSEQ multiplex PCR; TCRdb keeps in-frame clones, though not all of them. The sample has 41,000 or so clones, around 86% seen once. The sequenced sample was peripheral blood, obtained before any cancer treatment. The receptors were gathered from a woman aged 18 to 55 with stage III lung adenocarcinoma.

This clone has only one observation. The chain carries TRBV6-1 and TRBJ1-4, with a tentative D call TRBD1 (6 bases). Trimming pared 7 bases from V and 7 bases from J, leaving 16 bases between. The germline V gene encodes CDR1 MNHNS and CDR2 SASEGT. The CDR3 contains 14 residues. The CDR3 bases are TGTGCCAGCAACGGGGGGGGGCCAGGTGAAAAACTGTTTTTT. This sequence encodes CASNGGGPGEKLFF.

The chain combines TRBV5-6 with TRBJ2-3, with 13 bases fitting TRBD2. Germline CDR1 reads SGHDT; CDR2 reads YYEEEE. V was pared by 4 bases and J by 2 bases, with 7 bases of the junction left unmatched. The CDR3 loop spans 17 amino acids. The CDR3 is CASSKRTSGGNTDTQYF. As DNA, the CDR3 is TGTGCCAGCAGCAAACGGACTAGCGGGGGCAACACAGATACGCAGTATTTT.

The chain carries TRBV11-3 and TRBJ2-2; 10 bases are shared with TRBD1. This CDR3 has 15 amino acids. V lost 5 bases to trimming and J lost 4 bases; unmatched junction nucleotides: 4. From germline, CDR1 is SGHNT and CDR2 YENEEA. CDR3 sequence reads: CASSQGQGSTGELFF. For the CDR3, the DNA is TGTGCCAGCAGCCAGGGACAGGGGAGCACCGGGGAGCTGTTTTTT.

The V call is TRBV4-2, the J call TRBJ1-1; TRBD1 agrees at 9 bases. CDR3 length: 17 amino acids. V shed 1 base and J 9 bases; nucleotides not matched to a gene: 15. Germline V lookup: CDR1 LGHNA, CDR2 YNFKEQ. The CDR3 nucleotides read TGTGCCAGCAGCCAAGTCCTTACAGGGGGCGAGCTAACTCAAGCTTTCTTT. It specifies CASSQVLTGGELTQAFF.

The gene calls are TRBV7-6 and TRBJ2-2, with D hard to call. The CDR3 contains 15 residues. Trimming took off 4 bases at V and 5 bases at J, with 14 bases between the two ends. In germline, CDR1 is SGHVS, CDR2 FNYEAQ. The CDR3 DNA sequence: TGTGCCAGCAGCTCCCTAGTGACACAGACCGGGGAGCTGTTTTTT. It translates to CASSSLVTQTGELFF.

The V call is TRBV5-6, the J call TRBJ1-5; D perhaps matches TRBD1 (6 bases). Trimming shortened V by 4 bases and J by 7 bases, and 9 bases separated the two germline ends. The germline V gene has CDR1 SGHDT and CDR2 YYEEEE. The CDR3 contains 12 residues. The DNA for the CDR3 is TGTGCCAGCAGCCGAAGGGGGCAGCCCCAGCATTTT. Encoded protein: CASSRRGQPQHF.

This chain uses TRBV5-1 with TRBJ1-4; possible D gene TRBD1, 6 bases. Germline V gives CDR1 SGHRS, CDR2 YFSETQ. The CDR3 contains 14 residues. Trimming removed 0 bases from V and 7 bases from J, with 10 bases in between. The DNA for the CDR3 is TGCGCCAGCAGCTTGGTAGGGGGTGGTGAAAAACTGTTTTTT. Translated: CASSLVGGGEKLFF.

The chain is built from TRBV5-6 and TRBJ1-1, with D maybe TRBD1 (6 bases). The V end lost 4 bases, the J end lost 0 bases, and 13 bases lay between the germline ends. Germline V gene lookup returns CDR1 SGHDT and CDR2 YYEEEE. This CDR3 comprises 15 residues. CDR3 nucleotides: TGTGCCAGCAGCACGGGGGGGCCGATGAACACTGAAGCTTTCTTT. This encodes CASSTGGPMNTEAFF.

The rearrangement uses TRBV15 and TRBJ2-7, with D tentatively TRBD2 (5 bases). V shed 0 bases and J shed 4 bases, with 13 bases lying between them. Germline CDR1 reads LNHNV; CDR2 reads YYDKDF (reference sequence). The CDR3 extends over 15 amino acids. CDR3 sequence reads: CATSRDTLGIYEQYF. The CDR3 bases are TGTGCCACCAGCAGAGATACTCTCGGGATTTACGAGCAGTACTTC.

V is TRBV4-1 and J is TRBJ2-3, with 7 positions matching TRBD1. The germline V gene has CDR1 MGHRA and CDR2 YSYEKL. The CDR3 extends over 16 amino acids. After removal of 0 bases from V and 4 bases from J, the junction contained 7 bases not matched to a gene. The CDR3 DNA reads TGCGCCAGCAGCCAAGAGAGAGGGGGCTTCGCAGATACGCAGTATTTT. Residues: CASSQERGGFADTQYF.

This sequence joins TRBV4-2 and TRBJ2-5; D remains ambiguous. Germline lookup yields CDR1 LGHNA and CDR2 YNFKEQ. The CDR3 totals 14 residues. Between the trimmed V and J ends, which lost 5 bases and 3 bases, there was a span of 13 bases. The CDR3: CASSDKIQEETQYF. For the CDR3, the DNA is TGTGCCAGCAGCGATAAGATTCAGGAAGAGACCCAGTACTTC.

This clone appeared a single time. The chain joins TRBV5-4 to TRBJ1-1; tentative D call: TRBD1 (5 bases). Deletions cut 4 bases from V and 3 bases from J, with 10 bases between. The germline V gene encodes CDR1 SGHNT and CDR2 YYREEE (reference sequence). There are 13 residues in the CDR3. The CDR3 bases are TGTGCCAGCAGCCCGGGACTCCACACTGAAGCTTTCTTT. Translation gives CASSPGLHTEAFF.

V gene TRBV5-4 combines with J gene TRBJ1-2, with TRBD1 matching 10 bases. The length of the CDR3 is 15 residues. V shed 0 bases, J shed 2 bases, and the junction held 1 base outside the gene matches. In germline, CDR1 is SGHNT, CDR2 YYREEE (reference sequence). For the CDR3, the DNA is TGTGCCAGCAGCTTGGGGGGACAGGGGAACTATGGCTACACCTTC. Translating gives CASSLGGQGNYGYTF.

The J gene is TRBJ1-2, the V gene TRBV11-2; a possible D gene is TRBD1 (6 bases). The CDR3 has 14 amino acids. Trimming stripped 5 bases from V and 0 bases from J, with 10 bases between. Germline CDR1 SGHAT, CDR2 FQNNGV. In nucleotides, the CDR3 is TGTGCCAGCAGCATAACAGGGACTAACTATGGCTACACCTTC. Its translation is CASSITGTNYGYTF.

The gene calls are TRBV19 and TRBJ1-1; D is unresolved. V was shortened by 4 bases and J by 5 bases, with 14 bases between the two germline ends. In germline, CDR1 is LNHDA, CDR2 SQIVND (reference sequence). The CDR3 runs 14 residues. CDR3 sequence: CASSSRPVGTEAFF. The CDR3, as DNA: TGTGCCAGTAGTAGCCGGCCCGTTGGTACTGAAGCTTTCTTT.

This sequence joins TRBV19 and TRBJ2-5, with 9 bases aligning to TRBD1. J gave up 5 bases and V 3 bases, and 4 bases lay outside the gene matches. The CDR3 is 14 residues long. Germline CDR1 is LNHDA and CDR2 is SQIVND (reference sequence). CDR3 sequence (DNA): TGTGCCAGTAGTATGGGGACAGGGTGGGAGACCCAGTACTTC. Amino acids: CASSMGTGWETQYF. Using reference TRBV19 and TRBJ2-5 for the parts outside the CDR3, the full variable domain is DGGITQSPKYLFRKEGQNVTLSCEQNLNHDAMYWYRQDPGQGLRLIYYSQIVNDFQKGDIAEGYSVSREKKESFPLTVTSAQKNPTAFYLCASSMGTGWETQYFGPGTRLLVL.

The chain is built from TRBV7-3 and TRBJ2-3; D perhaps matches TRBD2 (5 bases). Per the germline V gene, CDR1 is SGHTA and CDR2 is FQGTGA. The CDR3 is made up of 15 amino acids. Trimming took 5 bases from V and 0 from J, leaving 12 bases between them. This CDR3 reads CASSQTSGSTDTQYF. CDR3 sequence (DNA): TGTGCCAGCAGCCAGACCAGCGGTAGCACAGATACGCAGTATTTT.

The chain is built from TRBV6-5 and TRBJ1-1, with 7 nucleotides matching TRBD1. CDR1 and CDR2 from the germline V gene are MNHEY and SVGAGI. The junction had 6 bases not matched to a gene; V was cut back by 2 bases and J by 3 bases. The CDR3 spans 15 residues. The CDR3 region is CASSYGGQGDTEAFF. The CDR3 region has the DNA TGTGCCAGCAGTTACGGGGGGCAGGGGGACACTGAAGCTTTCTTT.

The genes are TRBV30 and TRBJ2-1; D unresolved. The CDR3 is made up of 12 amino acids. The germline gives CDR1 GTSNPN, CDR2 SVGIG (reference sequence). V lost 3 bases and J 12 bases, leaving 15 bases between the germline ends. The CDR3 region has the DNA TGTGCCTGGAGCCCCGGGTCGGTAGGGCAGTTCTTC. Amino acids: CAWSPGSVGQFF.

The rearrangement uses TRBV5-4 and TRBJ2-5, with 7 bases identical to TRBD1. Germline lookup yields CDR1 SGHNT and CDR2 YYREEE (reference sequence). The CDR3 contains 13 residues. Trimming removed 0 bases from V and 4 bases from J; junction bases left unmatched: 0. Written as DNA, the CDR3 is TGTGCCAGCAGCTTGGGACAGGGAGAGACCCAGTACTTC. Protein product: CASSLGQGETQYF. Complete variable domain (other parts from reference TRBV5-4 and TRBJ2-5): ETGVTQSPTHLIKTRGQQVTLRCSSQSGHNTVSWYQQALGQGPQFIFQYYREEENGRGNFPPRFSGLQFPNYSSELNVNALELDDSALYLCASSLGQGETQYFGPGTRLLVL.

The chain couples TRBV7-8 to TRBJ1-6; 9 nucleotides align to TRBD1. Looked up from germline, CDR1 is SGHVS and CDR2 is FQNEAQ. Losses at the gene ends were 5 bases for V and 7 bases for J; bases not matched to a gene: 12. CDR3 length: 17 amino acids. The CDR3: CASSRSAGTGTNSPLHF. DNA of the CDR3: TGTGCCAGCAGCAGATCTGCCGGGACAGGGACCAATTCACCCCTCCACTTT.

V and J are TRBV25-1 and TRBJ1-1; a possible D gene is TRBD1 (5 bases). The CDR3 contains 13 residues. V shed 5 bases and J shed 3 bases, with 10 bases lying between them. Germline V CDR1 and CDR2: MGHDK, SYGVNS. The CDR3 coding sequence is TGTGCCAGCAGTAAATGGGGGGACACTGAAGCTTTCTTT. Residues: CASSKWGDTEAFF.

In its sample, this clone is large. The chain is built from TRBV4-1 and TRBJ1-3, with unresolved D. V was pared by 3 bases and J by 7 bases, with 7 bases between. Per germline, CDR1 MGHRA and CDR2 YSYEKL. The CDR3 runs 12 residues. CDR3 coding DNA: TGCGCCAGCAGCCAGTCCGGCAACACCATATATTTT. Translation: CASSQSGNTIYF.